This TCR beta chain was retrieved from a study of Ad26.COV2.S vaccination and SARS-CoV-2 variants. This clone came up once. The CDR3 covers 15 residues. With V trimmed by 3 bases and J by 11 bases, 6 bases remained unmatched. Germline V CDR1 and CDR2: SNHLY, FYNNEI. Libraries were prepared by immunoSEQ multiplex PCR; TCRdb keeps only in-frame clonotypes and omits some of them. This sample has about 350,000 clones; about 89% occur once, and the top ten carry approximately 5%. Treatment of the sample: 15 to 20 received Ad26.COV2.S at low or high dose, single or two shots; about five received placebo; per-sample allocation not given. Sampling was performed 63 days after the first vaccine or placebo injection.

The rearrangement links TRBV2 to TRBJ2-1; the match to TRBD2 covers 14 bases. The clonotype originates from a person aged 18-60 years who received the Ad26.COV2.S COVID-19 vaccine or a placebo. Specimen: peripheral blood, collected in a trial of Ad26.COV2.S vaccine versus placebo. The CDR3 protein is CASSDLTSGGGQQFF. In DNA form, the CDR3 reads TGTGCCAGCAGTGATTTGACTAGCGGGGGGGGACAGCAGTTCTTC.